Listed here is a single TCR beta chain. Its antigen is not yet known. No base-level quality is on record; no much larger clone is a single base apart. The data derive from a study of blood T cell repertoires in COVID-19 (dated by TCRdb to 2019 to 2021). In terms of the full investigation: The collaborator samples originated in the United States, Italy and Spain and spanned the acute and convalescent phases of COVID-19. The repertoires were released in a freely available public database intended as a resource for research on the immune response to SARS-CoV-2. Where HLA class I and class II types were available, the types were taken from metadata supplied by the sample provider, not from assay-based typing. The prospective study material was composed of cDNA or gDNA derived from T cells, B-cell-depleted T cells, or PBMCs. Nearly every sample came with metadata listing a de-identified subject ID, COVID-19 status, age in years and sex. Samples were obtained from the ongoing ImmuneRACE study (first 160 participants) and from over 1,000 subjects provided by 6 global collaborators. Subjects who had been exposed to COVID-19, were actively infected with it, or had recovered from it provided the deeply sampled blood TCRbeta repertoires that made up the dataset.

TCRbeta CDR3 regions were amplified from genomic DNA using the immunoSEQ Assay, a bias-controlled multiplex PCR. Turning to the authors' computational methods: Nucleated cell counts per sample were estimated from amplification of reference gene primers within the assay. To quantify the absolute abundance of each unique TCRbeta CDR3 rearrangement, sequence reads were collapsed and filtered. For each sample, productive Simpson clonality was calculated as the square root of Simpson's diversity index across productive rearrangements. Not all clones reach the TCRdb copy of this immuneACCESS table, which keeps in-frame sequences only. Checked studies attribute under half of the gap to unresolved V genes and leave the rest unexplained. The DNA gave D and trimming, while V, J and clone size come from that table. Here the sample has 150,000 to 200,000 clones; about 81% occur a single time. The leading ten clones occupy roughly 10% of the sample.

At one collaborating source in Seattle, patients were enrolled during active infection and were followed longitudinally through the course of disease. The collaborating institutions used their own protocols to collect whole blood in K2EDTA tubes. Collaborator samples were shipped for TCRbeta analysis as frozen whole blood, isolated PBMCs, or DNA extracted from either sample type. Overall study results and their limits: The quantity of clinical and demographic metadata differed by source and by participant and was supplied without curation.

The receptor was isolated from a woman older than 75 with COVID-19, enrolled during active disease. The specimen was peripheral blood.

The CDR3 region: CASTRGGSGNTIYF. The DNA reads as follows: TGTGCCAGTACCCGGGGGGGCTCTGGAAACACCATATATTTT. The sequence links TRBV19 to TRBJ1-3; TRBD1 is a weak D gene call, 5 bases matching. Looking up the germline V gene (reference sequence) yields CDR1 LNHDA and CDR2 SQIVND. From its cysteine to its phenylalanine, the CDR3 spans 14 amino acids. CDR3 DNA only is kept here, 42 bases in frame from base 1. Trimming takes 7 bases from V and 0 bases from J, and the germline ends sit 10 bases apart. The full variable domain, with segments outside the CDR3 supplied by the reference TRBV19 and TRBJ1-3 proteins, appears as DGGITQSPKYLFRKEGQNVTLSCEQNLNHDAMYWYRQDPGQGLRLIYYSQIVNDFQKGDIAEGYSVSREKKESFPLTVTSAQKNPTAFYLCASTRGGSGNTIYFGEGSWLTVV.